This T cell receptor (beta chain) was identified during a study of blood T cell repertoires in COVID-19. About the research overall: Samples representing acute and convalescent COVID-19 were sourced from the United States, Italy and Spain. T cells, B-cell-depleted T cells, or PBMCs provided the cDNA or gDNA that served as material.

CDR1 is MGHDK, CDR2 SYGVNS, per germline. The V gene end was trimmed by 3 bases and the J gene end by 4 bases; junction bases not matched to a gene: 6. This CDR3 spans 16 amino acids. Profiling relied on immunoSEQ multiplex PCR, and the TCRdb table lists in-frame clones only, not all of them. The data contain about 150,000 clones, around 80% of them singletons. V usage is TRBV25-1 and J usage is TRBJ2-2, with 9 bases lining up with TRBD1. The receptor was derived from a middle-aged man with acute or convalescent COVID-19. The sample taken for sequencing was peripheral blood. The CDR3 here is CASSEIGTGSTGELFF. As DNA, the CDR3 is TGTGCCAGCAGTGAGATAGGGACAGGGTCCACCGGGGAGCTGTTTTTT.